This T cell receptor beta chain was documented in a study of blood T cell repertoires in COVID-19. Looking at the study overall: COVID-19 samples, acute and convalescent, were from the United States, Italy and Spain. Sources were T cells, B-cell-depleted T cells, or PBMCs; the material itself was cDNA or gDNA.

Original methodology: Amplification from reference gene primers served as the basis for estimated nucleated cell counts. TCRdb's table, derived via immunoSEQ multiplex PCR, lists solely in-frame clones and lacks some. Clonal size and the V and J genes are those of that table, whereas D and trimming came from the DNA. The sample lists tens of thousands of clones, 84% occurring once. Trimming stripped 3 bases from V and 2 bases from J, with 11 bases between. Looked up from germline, CDR1 is SGHAT and CDR2 is FQNNGV. This CDR3 is 14 amino acids long. The clonotype originates from a man aged 60 to 75 with acute or convalescent COVID-19. The material sequenced was peripheral blood. The rearrangement uses TRBV11-2 and TRBJ2-7, with a tentative D call TRBD2 (6 bases). CDR3 in amino acids: CASSLGTVAYEQYF. CDR3 bases: TGTGCCAGCAGCTTGGGGACTGTTGCCTACGAGCAGTACTTC.